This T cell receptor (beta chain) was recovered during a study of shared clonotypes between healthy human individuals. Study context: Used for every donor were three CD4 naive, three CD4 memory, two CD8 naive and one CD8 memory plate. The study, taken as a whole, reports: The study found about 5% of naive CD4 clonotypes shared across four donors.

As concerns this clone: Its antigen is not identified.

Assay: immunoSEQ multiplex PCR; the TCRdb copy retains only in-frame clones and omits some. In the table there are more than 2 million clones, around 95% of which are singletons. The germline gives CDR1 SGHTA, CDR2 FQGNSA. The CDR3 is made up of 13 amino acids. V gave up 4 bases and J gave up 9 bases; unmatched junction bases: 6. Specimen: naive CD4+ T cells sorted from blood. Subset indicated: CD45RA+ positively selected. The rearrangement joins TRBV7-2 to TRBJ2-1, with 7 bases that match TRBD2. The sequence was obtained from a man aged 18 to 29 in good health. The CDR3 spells CASSSAGAFEQFF. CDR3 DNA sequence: TGTGCCAGCAGCTCGGCGGGAGCTTTTGAGCAGTTCTTC. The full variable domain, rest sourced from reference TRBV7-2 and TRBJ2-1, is GAGVSQSPSNKVTEKGKDVELRCDPISGHTALYWYRQSLGQGLEFLIYFQGNSAPDKSGLPSDRFSAERTGGSVSTLTIQRTQQEDSAVYLCASSSAGAFEQFFGPGTRLTVL.